This T cell receptor (beta chain) was sequenced during a study of blood T cells in healthy people across ages. A J-beta primer mix and a sample-barcoded 5' primer were used in a second PCR of roughly 6 to 11 cycles. From the 5' RACE reads, TCRdb called clonotypes with MiXCR, one entry per CDR3 protein. This repertoire shows approximately 690,000 distinct CDR3 sequences, around three fifths found once; its top ten account for roughly 34%. Notes on the study in general: The unsorted PBMCs prevented any conclusive comparison of naive versus antigen-experienced cells. Calculation of diversity from one million T cells yielded estimates considered to be underestimates. With age, beta diversity per million T cells declined roughly linearly, significantly by around 43.

Isolated per sample were at least 6 million PBMCs. Deletions cut 5 bases from V and 6 bases from J, with 10 bases between. Germline values: CDR1 SGHTA, CDR2 FQGNSA. The CDR3 has 13 residues. Concerning this clonotype: The antigen is not known.

The gene calls are TRBV7-2 and TRBJ2-2; D might be TRBD2 (5 bases). The clonotype was recovered from a man between 60 and 75 years old in good health. Sequencing was performed on blood. CDR3 DNA: TGTGCCAGCAGCCCTCGGGAATCCGGGGAGCTGTTTTTT. This translates into CASSPRESGELFF.